These 31 T cell receptor beta chains originate from one sample sequenced in a study of tumor-infiltrating lymphocytes in primary liver carcinoma. Starting from around 500 ng of total RNA, TCR beta cDNA was produced with a primer in the constant region. The TCR beta library was amplified through three nested multiplex PCR rounds in a modified ARM-PCR procedure. It was with TRBV1-TRBV30 forward primers and a C-beta reverse primer that the first two PCR rounds were run, at roughly 9 cycles each. TCRdb independently ran MiXCR on the multiplex PCR reads; one entry per CDR3 protein. Here the sample spans approximately 190,000 distinct CDR3 sequences, around four fifths being singletons. Unsorted bulk tissue (roughly 20-34 mg) underwent RNA and DNA co-extraction. Sample: tumor tissue from primary liver carcinoma. The receptors were gathered from a man aged 35-49 years with primary liver carcinoma and hepatitis B virus infection.

This clonotype was detected a few times. A much larger clone is a single base away; this may be a read error. V is TRBV30 and J is TRBJ2-2; possible D gene TRBD2, 7 bases. This CDR3 region has 14 residues. CDR1 and CDR2 from the germline V gene are GTSNPN and SVGIG (reference sequence). CDR3 bases: TGTGTCTGGAGGGGGGGAGTGGAAACCGGGGAGCTGTTTTTT. Translated, it gives CVWRGGVETGELFF.

The chain employs TRBV5-4 and TRBJ2-1; 7 bases are a match to TRBD2. The ends lost 5 bases at V and 8 bases at J; junction bases unmatched: 13. Germline lookup yields CDR1 SGHNT and CDR2 YYREEE (reference sequence). The CDR3 is made up of 15 amino acids. The CDR3: CASSLVGGSYDEQFF. The CDR3 DNA is TGTGCCAGCAGTCTCGTCGGGGGGAGTTACGATGAGCAGTTCTTC.

The chain couples TRBV6-6 to TRBJ2-7; 9 bases map to TRBD2. This CDR3 is 18 amino acids long. Trimming cost V 2 bases and J 0 bases; bases outside gene matches: 11. Germline assignment: CDR1 MNHNY and CDR2 SVGAGI (reference sequence). The CDR3 protein is CASSYRYSSGIRSYEQYF. CDR3 in DNA: TGTGCCAGCAGTTACCGCTACTCTAGCGGGATCCGCTCCTACGAGCAGTACTTC.

As for this clonotype: Germline and junction disagree at one end, which may indicate a read error. The CDR3 is CACSSGGLKQFF. Here the CDR3 DNA reads TGTGCCTGCAGCTCAGGTGGTCTTAAGCAGTTCTTC. The chain is built from TRBV11-2 and TRBJ2-1; D unclear. The V gene's germline CDR1 is SGHAT and CDR2 FQNNGV. The CDR3 covers 12 residues.

This clonotype was recorded at least ten times. V usage is TRBV5-4 and J usage is TRBJ2-7; D is undetermined. This CDR3 spans 13 amino acids. The germline V and J ends were trimmed by 2 bases and 6 bases, with 12 bases remaining between them. The germline gives CDR1 SGHNT, CDR2 YYREEE (reference sequence). Here the CDR3 reads CASSFASPGEQYF. CDR3 in DNA: TGTGCCAGCAGCTTCGCCTCACCAGGCGAGCAGTACTTC.

Remarks on this clonotype: Because it lacks the conserved phenylalanine or tryptophan at the end, this CDR3 is likely a read error. The CDR3 sequence: CSVTGNQDTQYL. The CDR3 nucleotides read TGCAGCGTTACAGGGAACCAAGATACCCAGTACTTA. The chain has TRBV29-1 and TRBJ2-5, with D maybe TRBD1 (6 bases). Germline lookup yields CDR1 SQVTM and CDR2 ANQGSEA. This CDR3 has 12 residues.

As regards this clonotype: With a much larger clone just one base away, this may be a read error. This rearrangement joins TRBV5-6 to TRBJ1-1; no definite D call. Germline V gives CDR1 SGHDT, CDR2 YYEEEE. There are 12 residues in the CDR3. This chain's CDR3 is CTSSLVNGEAFF. For the CDR3, the DNA is TGTACCAGCAGCTTGGTGAACGGAGAAGCTTTCTTT.

Concerning this clonotype: One base away lies a much larger clone, so this may be a sequencing read error. V is TRBV7-8 and J is TRBJ2-1, with D maybe TRBD2 (6 bases). Germline-derived CDR1 and CDR2 are SGHVS and FQNEAQ. The CDR3 spans 13 residues. The chain's CDR3 is CTSSSLASNEQFF. CDR3 DNA: TGTACCAGCAGCTCACTAGCTTCAAATGAGCAGTTCTTC.

This chain joins TRBV6-1 and TRBJ2-7, with D perhaps assigned TRBD1 or TRBD2 (7 bases each). TRBJ2-1 explains the end of the DNA better; the J call may be wrong. Germline V CDR1 and CDR2: MNHNS, SASEGT. This CDR3 spans 16 amino acids. The CDR3 loop reads CASSEDPGGGSYDQFF. The CDR3 DNA reads TGTGCCAGCAGTGAGGATCCAGGGGGGGGCTCCTACGACCAGTTCTTC.

This clonotype was seen repeatedly, ten times or more. The rearrangement uses TRBV5-1 and TRBJ2-6; unclear D gene. The CDR3 sequence is 15 residues long. Germline V gives CDR1 SGHRS, CDR2 YFSETQ. Trimming shortened V by 0 bases and J by 0 bases, and 4 bases separated the two germline ends. CDR3 DNA: TGCGCCAGCAGCTTGGAAAGCTCTGGGGCCAACGTCCTGACTTTC. Translated, it gives CASSLESSGANVLTF.

This clonotype was recorded once. CDR3 sequence: CASNPQDGGYTF. The CDR3 DNA reads TGTGCCAGCAATCCACAGGATGGGGGCTACACCTTC. The chain is built from TRBV12-3 or TRBV12-4 and TRBJ1-2, with a tentative D call TRBD1 (5 bases). Trimming cost V 7 bases and J 8 bases, with 14 bases left between them. The CDR3 is 12 residues long.

The V call is TRBV11-2, the J call TRBJ2-1, with 8 bases aligning to TRBD2. The ends lost 10 bases at V and 9 bases at J; junction bases unmatched: 11. The CDR3 runs 13 residues. Germline V gene sequence: CDR1 SGHAT, CDR2 FQNNGV. CDR3 amino acids: CANTLGLAGEQFF. The CDR3 bases are TGTGCCAACACCCTAGGACTAGCCGGTGAGCAGTTCTTC.

This clonotype has only one observation. Because it lacks the conserved phenylalanine or tryptophan at the end, this CDR3 is likely a read error. It is unclear where the CDR3 begins or ends on the DNA, so no DNA is shown, and the CDR3 is as TCRdb lists it. The chain joins TRBV6-5 to TRBJ1-1; TRBD1, the table's D call, lacks a check against the DNA. From germline, CDR1 is MNHEY and CDR2 SVGAGI. From its first to its last residue, the CDR3 has 13 amino acids. CDR3 region: CVSRRQGGTEDFL.

Regarding this clonotype: Compared with germline, one end of the junction differs, possibly owing to a read error. CDR3: CACSVGQSYEEYF. The CDR3 DNA follows: TGTGCATGCAGCGTGGGACAGTCCTACGAGGAGTACTTC. The genes are TRBV11-3 and TRBJ2-7; 7 bases match TRBD1. Germline CDR1 and CDR2: SGHNT and YENEEA. This CDR3 is 13 amino acids long.

Turning to this clonotype: One end of the junction varies from germline; a read error may be responsible. The chain joins TRBV5-5 to TRBJ2-7; a possible D gene is TRBD2 (5 bases). CDR1 SGHKS and CDR2 YYEKEE come from the germline V gene (reference sequence). This CDR3 is 15 amino acids long. The DNA for the CDR3 is TGTGCCAGCAGCCCCCGGCTGGCTAGCTCCTACAAGCAGTACTTC. Translating it yields CASSPRLASSYKQYF.

This clonotype was counted once. V usage is TRBV12-5 and J usage is TRBJ1-1, with D possibly matching TRBD1 (6 bases). The length of the CDR3 is 17 residues. The V and J ends lost 2 bases and 4 bases respectively, with 20 bases between them. The germline V gene has CDR1 LGHNT and CDR2 FRNRAP. CDR3 bases: TGTGCTAGTGGTTTGACTAAAAACCGGGACAAAGTCACTGAAGCTTTCTTT. It specifies CASGLTKNRDKVTEAFF.

In the case of this clonotype: One end of the junction fails to match germline, which may point to a read error. The CDR3 DNA follows: TGTACCAGCAACCAAGGCGGGTTGAACACTGAAGCTTTCTTT. This codes for CTSNQGGLNTEAFF. The chain employs TRBV4-2 and TRBJ1-1; D is unclear. Germline CDR1 LGHNA, CDR2 YNFKEQ. CDR3 size: 14 residues.

This clonotype was counted between two and nine times. The junction and the germline gene differ at one end; a read error may be behind it. This sequence joins TRBV11-1 and TRBJ2-7; weak D call: TRBD2 (6 bases). The CDR3 totals 13 residues. Germline V CDR1 and CDR2: SGHAT, FQDESV (reference sequence). The CDR3 nucleotides are TGTGCCAGCCGGGGGAAACGATCCTACGAGCAGCACTTC. Amino acids: CASRGKRSYEQHF.

The rearrangement uses TRBV11-1 and TRBJ2-5; D gene uncertain. V lost 9 bases, J lost 5 bases, and 13 bases lay in between. Germline V gene sequence: CDR1 SGHAT, CDR2 FQDESV (reference sequence). The CDR3 loop spans 12 amino acids. CDR3: CASSQLWETQYF. The CDR3 coding sequence is TGTGCCAGTAGCCAGCTGTGGGAGACCCAGTACTTC.

Concerning this clonotype itself: Compared with germline, one end of the junction differs, possibly owing to a read error. This chain joins TRBV6-6 and TRBJ1-1, with D possibly matching TRBD1 (5 bases). Germline V gives CDR1 MNHNY, CDR2 SVGAGI (reference sequence). The CDR3 runs to 14 residues. The CDR3 DNA reads TGTGTCAGCAGTTGGACAAGGGTAAGGACTGAAGCTTTCTTT. It specifies CVSSWTRVRTEAFF.

Worth noting for this clonotype: A much bigger clone sits one base away, suggesting this may be a read error. The V gene is TRBV28, the J gene TRBJ2-4, with 8 bases fitting TRBD1. The ends lost 8 bases at V and 0 bases at J; junction bases unmatched: 18. The germline V gene encodes CDR1 MDHEN and CDR2 SYDVKM. The CDR3 extends over 19 amino acids. The DNA of the CDR3 is TGTGCCAGCGGCCCCTCTCGGGTCAGGGGGCGCGTAGCCAAAAACATTCAGTACTTC. It is translated as CASGPSRVRGRVAKNIQYF. The full variable domain, rest sourced from reference TRBV28 and TRBJ2-4, is DVKVTQSSRYLVKRTGEKVFLECVQDMDHENMFWYRQDPGLGLRLIYFSYDVKMKEKGDIPEGYSVSREKKERFSLILESASTNQTSMYLCASGPSRVRGRVAKNIQYFGAGTRLSVL.

Details on this clonotype: The CDR3 end shows no conserved phenylalanine or tryptophan, and so a read error is likely. No DNA is shown, since the ends of the CDR3 on it are uncertain; the CDR3 is the one TCRdb lists. The chain recombines TRBV11-1 with TRBJ2-4; TRBD2 is the table's D call, not checked against the DNA. The CDR3 spans 17 residues, counting both ends. Germline assignment: CDR1 SGHAT and CDR2 FQDESV (reference sequence). CDR3 sequence reads: CASSIPGTSGTKNIHCL.

Details on this clonotype: The junction shows a germline mismatch at one end, possibly a read error. V is TRBV28 and J is TRBJ2-7, with D possibly TRBD2 on 6 matching bases. Per the germline V gene, CDR1 is MDHEN and CDR2 is SYDVKM. There are 15 residues in the CDR3. CDR3: CASSLWGGTVVEQYF. CDR3 in DNA: TGTGCCAGCAGTTTATGGGGCGGGACCGTGGTCGAGCAGTATTTC.

Turning to this clonotype: Lacking the conserved final phenylalanine or tryptophan, this CDR3 likely reflects a read error. The chain links TRBV29-1 to TRBJ2-7; 8 positions match TRBD2. Germline V gene data show CDR1 as SQVTM and CDR2 as ANQGSEA. The CDR3 sequence is 13 residues long. CDR3 nucleotides: TGCAGGGCGGTGACGGGAGGGGGATACGAGCAGTACTCC. Encoded protein: CRAVTGGGYEQYS.

In the case of this clonotype: The junction departs from the called germline gene at one end, perhaps through a read error. The rearrangement uses TRBV2 and TRBJ2-3, with D possibly being TRBD1 (7 bases). CDR1 is SNHLY and CDR2 is FYNNEI in the germline V gene. This CDR3 has 15 residues. In DNA form, the CDR3 reads TGTGCCAGCGGTGTGGGCGGAGGCGGGACAGATACACAGTATTTT. It is translated as CASGVGGGGTDTQYF.

Notes on this clonotype: Compared with germline, one end of the junction differs, possibly owing to a read error. The rearrangement uses TRBV6-5 and TRBJ1-5; D is possibly TRBD1 (5 bases). CDR1 and CDR2 (germline): MNHEY, SVGAGI. The CDR3 has 13 residues. CDR3 region: CASSDSRDEPQLF. The CDR3, as DNA: TGTGCCAGCAGTGACAGCCGTGATGAGCCCCAGCTTTTT.

This clonotype was detected a few times. A much more abundant neighbour one base away suggests this may be a read error. As DNA, the CDR3 is TGTGCCAGCAGCTCCACAGGTACGCAGTATTTT. Protein: CASSSTGTQYF. This sequence joins TRBV5-4 and TRBJ2-3, with D perhaps matching TRBD1 (5 bases). This CDR3 is built from 11 residues. Germline V gene sequence: CDR1 SGHNT, CDR2 YYREEE (reference sequence).

With respect to this clonotype: A read error may produce the germline difference seen at one junction end. This sequence joins TRBV4-3 and TRBJ2-4; a weak D match, TRBD2 (5 bases). The CDR3 has 16 amino acids. The germline gives CDR1 LGHNA, CDR2 YSLEER. The CDR3, as DNA: TGCGCCAGGAGCCATGATGGCAGCCTAGCCAAAAACATTCAGCACTTC. Residues: CARSHDGSLAKNIQHF.

The V and J genes are TRBV12-3 or TRBV12-4 and TRBJ2-5; D is possibly TRBD2 (5 bases). Trimming cost V 9 bases and J 5 bases, with 13 bases left between them. The CDR3 spans 12 residues. CDR3 loop: CARSLARETQYF. The CDR3 nucleotides are TGTGCCAGGAGCTTAGCGCGGGAGACCCAGTACTTC.

Concerning this clonotype itself: One base away lies a much larger clone, so this may be a sequencing read error. The chain uses TRBV14 and TRBJ2-5; D remains unclear. The V gene's germline CDR1 is SGHDN and CDR2 FVKESK. The length of the CDR3 is 13 residues. Between the trimmed V and J ends, which lost 9 bases and 2 bases, there was a span of 13 bases. The CDR3: CASQVEYQETQYF. CDR3 sequence (DNA): TGTGCCAGTCAGGTGGAATATCAAGAGACCCAGTACTTC. Full variable domain (outside the CDR3, taken from reference TRBV14 and TRBJ2-5): EAGVTQFPSHSVIEKGQTVTLRCDPISGHDNLYWYRRVMGKEIKFLLHFVKESKQDESGMPNNRFLAERTGGTYSTLKVQPAELEDSGVYFCASQVEYQETQYFGPGTRLLVL.

To note about this clonotype: Compared with germline, one end of the junction differs, possibly owing to a read error. J is TRBJ2-7 and V is TRBV6-1; 10 nucleotides agree with TRBD2. Germline CDR1 and CDR2: MNHNS and SASEGT. The CDR3 contains 16 residues. The CDR3 loop reads CTSSEERTSGEYEQYF. CDR3 DNA: TGTACCAGCAGTGAAGAACGAACTAGCGGGGAGTATGAGCAGTACTTC.